Presented here are 20 T cell receptor beta chains from one specimen sequenced in a study of blood T cells in healthy people across ages. Next came a second PCR, run for roughly 6 to 11 cycles, which used a sample-barcoded 5' primer along with a J-beta primer mix. In TCRdb, the 5' RACE reads were re-called with MiXCR into one record per CDR3 protein. The table records around 690,000 distinct CDR3 sequences, about 53% of them present only once. The sample consisted of blood. The receptors here all came from a man between 60 and 70 years old in good health.

This clonotype was counted a few times. The chain combines TRBV29-1 with TRBJ1-2; 8 bases match TRBD1. This CDR3 is built from 14 residues. CDR1 and CDR2 (germline): SQVTM, ANQGSEA. V was clipped by 6 bases and J by 5 bases; unmatched bases: 11. The CDR3 protein is CSVLTQGAGYGYTF. The CDR3 DNA reads as TGCAGCGTACTTACCCAGGGGGCAGGATATGGCTACACCTTC.

The rearrangement uses TRBV29-1 and TRBJ2-1, with 8 bases lining up with TRBD1. The length of the CDR3 is 16 residues. Germline assignment: CDR1 SQVTM and CDR2 ANQGSEA. The ends lost 5 bases at V and 5 bases at J; junction bases unmatched: 14. CDR3 protein: CSVHLFPGTGNNEQFF. For the CDR3, the DNA is TGCAGCGTTCATCTCTTTCCCGGGACAGGTAACAATGAGCAGTTCTTC.

This chain uses TRBV5-1 with TRBJ2-1; D remains ambiguous. V lost 4 bases to trimming and J lost 6 bases, with 14 bases between them. Germline V CDR1 and CDR2: SGHRS, YFSETQ. The CDR3 has 14 amino acids. The CDR3 nucleotides are TGCGCCAGCAGCGATACCTTGGCACGCAATGAGCAGTTCTTC. This encodes CASSDTLARNEQFF.

This clonotype was counted only a few times. The chain carries TRBV10-3 and TRBJ2-1; D remains ambiguous. The length of the CDR3 is 12 residues. Germline assignment: CDR1 ENHRY and CDR2 SYGVKD. V was cut by 3 bases and J by 4 bases, with 4 bases left in between. The CDR3 sequence: CAISDSYNEQFF. The CDR3 nucleotides read TGTGCCATCAGTGATTCTTACAATGAGCAGTTCTTC.

The chain carries TRBV25-1 and TRBJ2-5; 10 positions match TRBD1. Germline assignment: CDR1 MGHDK and CDR2 SYGVNS. V trimming: 4 bases; J trimming: 5 bases; junction bases outside the gene matches: 4. The CDR3 length is 14 residues. In DNA form, the CDR3 reads TGTGCCAGCAGTGCAGGGACAGGGGTGGAGACCCAGTACTTC. Its protein product is CASSAGTGVETQYF.

This chain links TRBV27 with TRBJ1-1; D ambiguous. CDR1 is MNHEY and CDR2 is SMNVEV in the germline V gene (reference sequence). Trimming took 1 base from V and 0 from J, leaving 9 bases between them. This CDR3 contains 15 residues. The CDR3 DNA reads as TGTGCCAGCAGTTTATACGACACTATGAACACTGAAGCTTTCTTT. Translating gives CASSLYDTMNTEAFF.

The CDR3 reads CASSAFGQGREKLFF. The CDR3 bases are TGTGCCAGCAGTGCTTTCGGACAGGGAAGAGAAAAACTGTTTTTT. The V gene is TRBV28, the J gene TRBJ1-4; 8 bases fit TRBD1. The CDR3 is 15 amino acids. J gave up 8 bases and V 5 bases, and 10 bases lay outside the gene matches. Germline V lookup: CDR1 MDHEN, CDR2 SYDVKM.

The genes are TRBV20-1 and TRBJ1-3; D is possibly TRBD1 (5 bases). Germline V lookup: CDR1 DFQATT, CDR2 SNEGSKA (reference sequence). The CDR3 runs 17 residues. Trimming cost V 0 bases and J 0 bases, with 15 bases left between them. DNA for the CDR3: TGCAGTGCTAGAGATGGGGATAGGGGAGCCTCTGGAAACACCATATATTTT. It is translated as CSARDGDRGASGNTIYF.

V gene TRBV29-1 combines with J gene TRBJ2-5; 10 bases agree with TRBD2. Trimming cost V 6 bases and J 5 bases; bases outside gene matches: 3. This CDR3 has 12 amino acids. CDR1 SQVTM and CDR2 ANQGSEA come from the germline V gene. The CDR3 is CSVSSGGETQYF. The CDR3, as DNA: TGCAGCGTCTCTAGCGGGGGTGAGACCCAGTACTTC.

The rearrangement joins TRBV10-2 to TRBJ1-2; D is perhaps TRBD1 (5 bases). This CDR3 region has 14 residues. V lost 0 bases to trimming and J lost 6 bases, with 11 bases between them. The germline V gene encodes CDR1 WSHSY and CDR2 SAAADI. In DNA, the CDR3 is TGCGCCAGCAGTGAGTCGGGCAGGGAAGATGGCTACACCTTC. This codes for CASSESGREDGYTF.

There are many counts of this clonotype. The V gene is TRBV4-1, the J gene TRBJ2-3, with D unresolved. The CDR3 sequence is 15 residues long. Deletions cut 0 bases from V and 2 bases from J, with 9 bases between. Germline loops: CDR1 MGHRA, CDR2 YSYEKL. CDR3 in amino acids: CASSQERAYTDTQYF. The DNA for the CDR3 is TGCGCCAGCAGCCAAGAAAGGGCCTACACAGATACGCAGTATTTT.

The V gene is TRBV5-1, the J gene TRBJ1-1; no firm D call. V lost 4 bases, J lost 5 bases, and 12 bases lay in between. This CDR3 has 13 residues. CDR1 and CDR2 from the germline V gene are SGHRS and YFSETQ. The CDR3 reads CASSADGSTEAFF. For the CDR3, the DNA is TGCGCCAGCAGCGCGGACGGTAGTACTGAAGCTTTCTTT.

The V call is TRBV10-3, the J call TRBJ2-1, with D possibly TRBD2 on 5 matching bases. The V end lost 4 bases, the J end lost 5 bases, and 12 bases lay between the germline ends. CDR1 and CDR2 (germline): ENHRY, SYGVKD. The CDR3 runs to 14 residues. As DNA, the CDR3 is TGTGCCATCAGTGCCCGTGGGAGTGACAATGAGCAGTTCTTC. Translated, it gives CAISARGSDNEQFF.

The table lists this clonotype with a few counts. This chain joins TRBV6-5 and TRBJ2-5; D is tentatively TRBD1 or TRBD2 (5 bases each). V lost 5 bases, J lost 1 base, and 8 bases lay in between. This CDR3 is built from 13 residues. CDR1 is MNHEY, CDR2 SVGAGI, per germline. The CDR3 DNA is TGTGCCAGCAGTGCCGGGACCCAAGAGACCCAGTACTTC. Amino acid sequence: CASSAGTQETQYF.

This clonotype was detected a few times. V and J are TRBV7-2 and TRBJ2-1; a possible D gene is TRBD1 (6 bases). The end of the DNA is better explained by TRBJ2-7, so the J call may be wrong. This CDR3 comprises 14 residues. Germline V gene sequence: CDR1 SGHTA, CDR2 FQGNSA. CDR3 DNA sequence: TGTGCCAGCAGCTTAGGGACAGAGTACAATGAGCAGTACTTC. Amino acids: CASSLGTEYNEQYF.

The chain is built from TRBV3-1 and TRBJ1-1; unclear D gene. This CDR3 is built from 12 residues. Between the trimmed V and J ends, which lost 2 bases and 6 bases, there was a span of 7 bases. The V gene's germline CDR1 is LGHDT and CDR2 YNNKEL (reference sequence). The CDR3 protein is CASSQLAAEAFF. CDR3 bases: TGTGCCAGCAGCCAATTAGCAGCTGAAGCTTTCTTT.

This sequence joins TRBV4-1 and TRBJ2-7; TRBD2 agrees at 9 bases. After removal of 1 base from V and 3 bases from J, the junction contained 4 bases not matched to a gene. This CDR3 contains 15 residues. Germline V gene lookup returns CDR1 MGHRA and CDR2 YSYEKL. The CDR3 loop is CASSQVSGGLYEQYF. The CDR3 DNA is TGCGCCAGCAGCCAAGTTAGCGGGGGCCTCTACGAGCAGTACTTC.

The V and J genes are TRBV20-1 and TRBJ2-7, with D possibly matching TRBD1 (6 bases). This CDR3 spans 11 amino acids. CDR1 DFQATT and CDR2 SNEGSKA come from the germline V gene (reference sequence). The V gene lost 5 bases and the J gene lost 5 bases, with 10 bases spanning the gap. The CDR3 DNA follows: TGCAGTGCTGCCCAGGGGAACGAGCAGTACTTC. Translating it yields CSAAQGNEQYF.

For the CDR3, the DNA is TGCAGTGCTACTCCAGAGCAGGGCATTTTCTACGAGCAGTACTTC. Protein product: CSATPEQGIFYEQYF. The V call is TRBV20-1, the J call TRBJ2-7; D perhaps matches TRBD1 (5 bases). Germline V gene data show CDR1 as DFQATT and CDR2 as SNEGSKA (reference sequence). V shed 4 bases and J shed 3 bases, with 19 bases lying between them. The CDR3 is 15 residues long.

Concerning this clonotype itself: Given a much more abundant clone one base away, this may be a read error. V gene TRBV20-1 combines with J gene TRBJ1-2; D uncertain. V dropped 0 bases and J dropped 3 bases, with 2 bases sitting between them. The CDR3 sequence is 11 residues long. Germline assignment: CDR1 DFQATT and CDR2 SNEGSKA (reference sequence). The CDR3 sequence: CSAREDYGYTF. CDR3 in DNA: TGCAGTGCTAGAGAGGACTATGGCTACACCTTC.